These T cell receptor beta chains were read from a single sample in a study of shared clonotypes between healthy human individuals. TCRdb's table, derived via immunoSEQ multiplex PCR, lists solely in-frame clones and lacks some. The sample holds some 92,000 clones, more than 45% seen once. Sequenced sample: PBMCs. The receptors stem from a woman in her thirties or forties in good health. Some clones in this sample may be carry-over from other donors' samples. Both conserved end residues are part of each CDR3. The order of the fields is D gene, clone size, J gene, V gene, CDR3 DNA, CDR3 protein. D genes are given only for firm matches. The size of a clone is reported for some rows only, either as once, few or many, or as a class for expanded clones.

d_gene: -
abundance: many
j_gene: TRBJ2-3
v_gene: TRBV5-1
CDR3nt: TGCGCCAGCAGCTTATTAGAACCGGCAGATACGCAGTATTTT
CDR3aa: CASSLLEPADTQYF

d_gene: TRBD2
abundance: -
j_gene: TRBJ2-1
v_gene: TRBV5-4
CDR3nt: TGTGCCAGCAGCTCCATAGCGGGAAGCAATGAGCAGTTCTTC
CDR3aa: CASSSIAGSNEQFF

d_gene: -
abundance: once
j_gene: TRBJ1-4
v_gene: TRBV30
CDR3nt: TGTGCCTGGAGCGCCCGGGAAGAAAAACTGTTTTTT
CDR3aa: CAWSAREEKLFF

d_gene: -
abundance: -
j_gene: TRBJ1-5
v_gene: TRBV19
CDR3nt: TGTGCCAGTAGTATTAACAGGGTCGGCAATCAGCCCCAGCATTTT
CDR3aa: CASSINRVGNQPQHF

d_gene: TRBD2
abundance: -
j_gene: TRBJ2-7
v_gene: TRBV4-2
CDR3nt: TGTGCCAGCAGCTCTGGGACTAGCGGGATCCTCTACGAGCAGTACTTC
CDR3aa: CASSSGTSGILYEQYF

d_gene: TRBD1
abundance: -
j_gene: TRBJ1-2
v_gene: TRBV5-3
CDR3nt: TGTGCCAGGAGCTTGCGGGACAGGGCGGACTATGGCTACACCTTC
CDR3aa: CARSLRDRADYGYTF

d_gene: -
abundance: -
j_gene: TRBJ2-7
v_gene: TRBV18
CDR3nt: TGTGCCAGCTCACTTACAAACTACGAGCAGTACTTC
CDR3aa: CASSLTNYEQYF

d_gene: -
abundance: -
j_gene: TRBJ1-2
v_gene: TRBV29-1
CDR3nt: TGCAGCGCCCGGGACACATCTAACTATGGCTACACCTTC
CDR3aa: CSARDTSNYGYTF

d_gene: -
abundance: -
j_gene: TRBJ2-2
v_gene: TRBV7-9
CDR3nt: TGTGCCAGCAGCTTTGGAGGGAGCAACACCGGGGAGCTGTTTTTT
CDR3aa: CASSFGGSNTGELFF

d_gene: -
abundance: -
j_gene: TRBJ2-1
v_gene: TRBV2
CDR3nt: TGTGCCAGCAGTGGAGAACTAGCAGGGCAGTTCTTC
CDR3aa: CASSGELAGQFF